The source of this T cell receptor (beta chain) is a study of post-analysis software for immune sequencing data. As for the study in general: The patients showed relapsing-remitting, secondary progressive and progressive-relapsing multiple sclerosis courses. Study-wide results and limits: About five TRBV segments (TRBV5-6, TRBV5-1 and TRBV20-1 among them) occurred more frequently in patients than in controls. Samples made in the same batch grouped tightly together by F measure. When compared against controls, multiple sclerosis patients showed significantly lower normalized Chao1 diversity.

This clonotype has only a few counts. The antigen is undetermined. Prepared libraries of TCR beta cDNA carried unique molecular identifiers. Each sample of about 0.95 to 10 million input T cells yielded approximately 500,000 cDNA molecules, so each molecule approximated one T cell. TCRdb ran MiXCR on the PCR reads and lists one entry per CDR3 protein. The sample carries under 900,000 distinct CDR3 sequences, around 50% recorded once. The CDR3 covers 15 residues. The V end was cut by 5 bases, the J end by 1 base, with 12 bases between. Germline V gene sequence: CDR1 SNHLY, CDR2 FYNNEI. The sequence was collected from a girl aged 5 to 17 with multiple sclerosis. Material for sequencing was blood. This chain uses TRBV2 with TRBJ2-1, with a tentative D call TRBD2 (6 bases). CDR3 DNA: TGTGCCAGCAGTATAGCGGAACGATCCTACAATGAGCAGTTCTTC. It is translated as CASSIAERSYNEQFF.